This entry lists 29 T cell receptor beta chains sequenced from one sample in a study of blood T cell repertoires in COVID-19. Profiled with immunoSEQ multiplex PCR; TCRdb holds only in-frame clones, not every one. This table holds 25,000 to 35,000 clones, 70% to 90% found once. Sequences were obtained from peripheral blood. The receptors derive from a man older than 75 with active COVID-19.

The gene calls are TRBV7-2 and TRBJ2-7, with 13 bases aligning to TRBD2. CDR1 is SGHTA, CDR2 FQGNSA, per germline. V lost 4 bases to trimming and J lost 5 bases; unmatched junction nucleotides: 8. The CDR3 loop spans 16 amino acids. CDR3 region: CASSYRTSGGLNEQYF. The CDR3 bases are TGTGCCAGCAGCTACAGGACTAGCGGGGGACTAAACGAGCAGTACTTC.

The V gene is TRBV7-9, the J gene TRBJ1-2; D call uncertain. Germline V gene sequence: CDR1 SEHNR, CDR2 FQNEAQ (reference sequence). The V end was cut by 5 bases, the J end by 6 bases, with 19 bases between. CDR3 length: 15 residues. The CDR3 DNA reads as TGTGCCAGCAGCACTCACCTTACAGAGTATCATGGCTACACCTTC. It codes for CASSTHLTEYHGYTF.

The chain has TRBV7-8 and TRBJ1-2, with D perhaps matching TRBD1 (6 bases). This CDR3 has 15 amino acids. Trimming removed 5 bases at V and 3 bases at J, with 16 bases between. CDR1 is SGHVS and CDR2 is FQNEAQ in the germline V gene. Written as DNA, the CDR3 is TGTGCCAGCAGCGGACCCAGGGGTCAGGACTATGGCTACACCTTC. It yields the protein CASSGPRGQDYGYTF.

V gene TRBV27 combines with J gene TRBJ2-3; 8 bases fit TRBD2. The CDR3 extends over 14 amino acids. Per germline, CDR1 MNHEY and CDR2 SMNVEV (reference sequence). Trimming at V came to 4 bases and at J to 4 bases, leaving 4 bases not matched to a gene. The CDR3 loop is CASSSPGLADTQYF. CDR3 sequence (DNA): TGTGCCAGCAGTTCGCCGGGACTAGCAGATACGCAGTATTTT.

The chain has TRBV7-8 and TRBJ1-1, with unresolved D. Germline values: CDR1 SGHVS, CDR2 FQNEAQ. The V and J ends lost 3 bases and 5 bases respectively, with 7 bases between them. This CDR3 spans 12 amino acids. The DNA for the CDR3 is TGTGCCAGCAGCTTTGCAGTAACTGAAGCTTTCTTT. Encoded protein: CASSFAVTEAFF.

The CDR3 region is CASSLQGVSYNEQFF. Here the CDR3 DNA reads TGTGCCAGCAGTCTACAGGGGGTCTCCTACAATGAGCAGTTCTTC. The chain links TRBV27 to TRBJ2-1; the match to TRBD1 covers 8 bases. This CDR3 has 15 amino acids. Trimming cost V 5 bases and J 0 bases; bases outside gene matches: 3. Looked up from germline, CDR1 is MNHEY and CDR2 is SMNVEV (reference sequence).

Here the CDR3 reads CASSVNSGGELFF. The CDR3 DNA follows: TGTGCCAGCAGCGTAAATAGCGGAGGGGAGCTGTTTTTT. This sequence joins TRBV9 and TRBJ2-2; maybe TRBD2 (6 bases). Germline V gives CDR1 SGDLS, CDR2 YYNGEE. Trimming shortened V by 1 base and J by 8 bases, and 9 bases separated the two germline ends. The CDR3 is 13 residues long.

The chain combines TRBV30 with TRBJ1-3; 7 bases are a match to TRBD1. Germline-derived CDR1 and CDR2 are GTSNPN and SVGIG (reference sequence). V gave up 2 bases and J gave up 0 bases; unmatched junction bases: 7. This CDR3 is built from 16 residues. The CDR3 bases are TGTGCCTGGAGTTTAGGACAGGCGAACTCTGGAAACACCATATATTTT. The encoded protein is CAWSLGQANSGNTIYF.

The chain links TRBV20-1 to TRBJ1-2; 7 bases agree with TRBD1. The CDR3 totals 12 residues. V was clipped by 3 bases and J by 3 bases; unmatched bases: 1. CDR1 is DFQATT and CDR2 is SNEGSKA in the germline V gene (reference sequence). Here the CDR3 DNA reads TGCAGTGCTAGTACAGGGGACTATGGCTACACCTTC. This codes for CSASTGDYGYTF.

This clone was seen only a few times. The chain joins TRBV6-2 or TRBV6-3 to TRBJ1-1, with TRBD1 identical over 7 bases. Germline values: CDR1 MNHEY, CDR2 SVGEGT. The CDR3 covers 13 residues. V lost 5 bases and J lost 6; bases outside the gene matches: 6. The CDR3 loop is CASSRDSRAEAFF. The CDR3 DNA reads TGTGCCAGCAGTCGGGACAGTCGGGCTGAAGCTTTCTTT.

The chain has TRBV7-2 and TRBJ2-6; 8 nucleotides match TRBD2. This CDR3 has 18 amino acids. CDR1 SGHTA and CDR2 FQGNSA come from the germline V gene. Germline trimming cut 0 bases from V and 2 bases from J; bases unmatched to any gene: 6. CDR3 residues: CASSLAVGGGTGANVLTF. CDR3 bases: TGTGCCAGCAGCTTAGCGGTCGGGGGGGGCACTGGGGCCAACGTCCTGACTTTC.

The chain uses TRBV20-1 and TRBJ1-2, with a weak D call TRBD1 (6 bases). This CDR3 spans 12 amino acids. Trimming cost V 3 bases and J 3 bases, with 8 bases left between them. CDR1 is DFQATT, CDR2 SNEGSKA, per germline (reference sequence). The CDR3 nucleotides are TGCAGTGCTAGTGCAGGGGACTATGGCTACACCTTC. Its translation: CSASAGDYGYTF.

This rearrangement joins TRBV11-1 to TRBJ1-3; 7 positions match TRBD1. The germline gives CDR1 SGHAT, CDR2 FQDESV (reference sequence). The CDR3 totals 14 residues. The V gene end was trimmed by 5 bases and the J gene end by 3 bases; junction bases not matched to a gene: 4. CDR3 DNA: TGTGCCAGCAGCAAGACAGGGTTTGGAAACACCATATATTTT. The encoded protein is CASSKTGFGNTIYF.

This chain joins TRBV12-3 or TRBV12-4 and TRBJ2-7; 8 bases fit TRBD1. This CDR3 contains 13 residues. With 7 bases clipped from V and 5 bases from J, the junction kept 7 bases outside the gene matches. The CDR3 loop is CASNWAGGDEQYF. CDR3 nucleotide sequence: TGTGCCAGCAACTGGGCAGGGGGCGACGAGCAGTACTTC.

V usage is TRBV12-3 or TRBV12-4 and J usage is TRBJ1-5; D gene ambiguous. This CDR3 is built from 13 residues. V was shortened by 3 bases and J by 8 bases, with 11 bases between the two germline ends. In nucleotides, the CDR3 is TGTGCCAGCAGTTTTAGAGGGTTTGAGCCCCAGCATTTT. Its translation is CASSFRGFEPQHF.

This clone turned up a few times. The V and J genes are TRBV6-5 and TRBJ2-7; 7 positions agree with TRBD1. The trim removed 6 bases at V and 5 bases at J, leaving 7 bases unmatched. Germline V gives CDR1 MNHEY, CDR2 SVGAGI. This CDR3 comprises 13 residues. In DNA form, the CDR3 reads TGTGCCAGCAGCTACGACAGGGACGACGAGCAGTACTTC. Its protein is CASSYDRDDEQYF.

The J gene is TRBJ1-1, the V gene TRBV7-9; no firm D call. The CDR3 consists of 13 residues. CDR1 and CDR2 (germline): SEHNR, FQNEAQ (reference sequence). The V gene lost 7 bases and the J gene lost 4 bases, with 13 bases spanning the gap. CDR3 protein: CASTVLGGTEAFF. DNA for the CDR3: TGTGCCAGCACCGTCCTCGGTGGCACTGAAGCTTTCTTT.

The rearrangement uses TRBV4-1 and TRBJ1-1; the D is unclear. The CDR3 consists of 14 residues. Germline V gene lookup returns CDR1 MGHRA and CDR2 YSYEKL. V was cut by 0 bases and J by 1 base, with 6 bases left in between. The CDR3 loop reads CASSQDNWNTEAFF. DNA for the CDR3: TGCGCCAGCAGCCAAGATAATTGGAACACTGAAGCTTTCTTT.

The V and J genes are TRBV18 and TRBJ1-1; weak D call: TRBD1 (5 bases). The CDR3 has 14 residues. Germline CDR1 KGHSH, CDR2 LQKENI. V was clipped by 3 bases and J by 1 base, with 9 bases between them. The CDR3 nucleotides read TGTGCCAGCTCACCCTTAGACAGGAACACTGAAGCTTTCTTT. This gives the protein CASSPLDRNTEAFF.

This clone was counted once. CDR3 in amino acids: CASSFSLNTEAFF. The CDR3, as DNA: TGTGCCAGCAGTTTTTCCCTTAACACTGAAGCTTTCTTT. V usage is TRBV12-3 or TRBV12-4 and J usage is TRBJ1-1; no clear D. The CDR3 length is 13 residues. V gave up 3 bases and J gave up 2 bases, with 7 bases separating them.

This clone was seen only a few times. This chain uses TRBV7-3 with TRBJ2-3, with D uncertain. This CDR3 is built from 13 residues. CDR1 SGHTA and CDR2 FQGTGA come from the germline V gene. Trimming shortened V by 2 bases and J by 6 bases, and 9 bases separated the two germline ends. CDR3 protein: CASSLLGQDTQYF. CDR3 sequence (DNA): TGTGCCAGCAGCTTACTAGGCCAGGATACGCAGTATTTT.

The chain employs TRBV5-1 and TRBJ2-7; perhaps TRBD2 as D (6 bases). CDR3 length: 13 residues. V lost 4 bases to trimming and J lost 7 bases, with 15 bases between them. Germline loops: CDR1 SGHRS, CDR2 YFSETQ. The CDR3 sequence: CASSPGGVREQYF. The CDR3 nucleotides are TGCGCCAGCAGCCCTGGAGGGGTTCGGGAGCAGTACTTC. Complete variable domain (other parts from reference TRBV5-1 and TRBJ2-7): KAGVTQTPRYLIKTRGQQVTLSCSPISGHRSVSWYQQTPGQGLQFLFEYFSETQRNKGNFPGRFSGRQFSNSRSEMNVSTLELGDSALYLCASSPGGVREQYFGPGTRLTVT.

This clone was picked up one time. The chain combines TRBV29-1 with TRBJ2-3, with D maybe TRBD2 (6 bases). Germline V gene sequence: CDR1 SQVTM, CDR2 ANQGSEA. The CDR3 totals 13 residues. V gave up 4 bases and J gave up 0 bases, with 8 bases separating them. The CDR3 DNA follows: TGCAGCGTTGCGCGGGAAAGCACAGATACGCAGTATTTT. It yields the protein CSVARESTDTQYF.

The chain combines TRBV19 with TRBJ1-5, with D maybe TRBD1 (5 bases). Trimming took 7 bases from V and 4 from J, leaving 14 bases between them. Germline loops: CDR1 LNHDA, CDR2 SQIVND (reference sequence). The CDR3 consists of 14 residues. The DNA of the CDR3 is TGTGCCAGTAATGGGTACAGGAGTAATCAGCCCCAGCATTTT. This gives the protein CASNGYRSNQPQHF.

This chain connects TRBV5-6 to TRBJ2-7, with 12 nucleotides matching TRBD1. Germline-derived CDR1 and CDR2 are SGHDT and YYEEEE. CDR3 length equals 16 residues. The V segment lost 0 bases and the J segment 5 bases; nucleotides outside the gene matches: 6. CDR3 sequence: CASSLALGTGGHEQYF. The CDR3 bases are TGTGCCAGCAGCTTGGCCTTGGGGACAGGGGGCCACGAGCAGTACTTC.

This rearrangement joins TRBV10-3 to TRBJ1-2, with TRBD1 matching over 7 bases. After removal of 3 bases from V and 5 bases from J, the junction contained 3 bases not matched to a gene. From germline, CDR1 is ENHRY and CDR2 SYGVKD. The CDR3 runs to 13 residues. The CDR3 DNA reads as TGTGCCATCAGTGACCTGACAGGGTATGGCTACACCTTC. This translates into CAISDLTGYGYTF.

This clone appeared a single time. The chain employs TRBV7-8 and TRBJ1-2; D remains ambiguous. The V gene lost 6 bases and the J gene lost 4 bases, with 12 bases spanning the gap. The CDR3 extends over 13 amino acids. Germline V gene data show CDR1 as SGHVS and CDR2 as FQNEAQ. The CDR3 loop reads CASSGREFYGYTF. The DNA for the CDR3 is TGTGCCAGCAGTGGTCGGGAGTTCTATGGCTACACCTTC.

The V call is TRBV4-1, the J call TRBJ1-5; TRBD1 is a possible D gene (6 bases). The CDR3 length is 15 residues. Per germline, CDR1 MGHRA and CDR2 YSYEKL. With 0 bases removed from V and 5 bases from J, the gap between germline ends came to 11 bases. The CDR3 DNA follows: TGCGCCAGCAGCCAAGACAGGGGAAGATATCAGCCCCAGCATTTT. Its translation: CASSQDRGRYQPQHF.

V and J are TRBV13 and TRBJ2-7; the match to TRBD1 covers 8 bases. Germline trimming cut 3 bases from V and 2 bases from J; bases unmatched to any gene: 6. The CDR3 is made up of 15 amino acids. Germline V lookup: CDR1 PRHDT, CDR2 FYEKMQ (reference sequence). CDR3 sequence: CASSFQGQETYEQYF. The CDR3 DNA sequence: TGTGCCAGCAGCTTCCAGGGACAGGAGACCTACGAGCAGTACTTC.